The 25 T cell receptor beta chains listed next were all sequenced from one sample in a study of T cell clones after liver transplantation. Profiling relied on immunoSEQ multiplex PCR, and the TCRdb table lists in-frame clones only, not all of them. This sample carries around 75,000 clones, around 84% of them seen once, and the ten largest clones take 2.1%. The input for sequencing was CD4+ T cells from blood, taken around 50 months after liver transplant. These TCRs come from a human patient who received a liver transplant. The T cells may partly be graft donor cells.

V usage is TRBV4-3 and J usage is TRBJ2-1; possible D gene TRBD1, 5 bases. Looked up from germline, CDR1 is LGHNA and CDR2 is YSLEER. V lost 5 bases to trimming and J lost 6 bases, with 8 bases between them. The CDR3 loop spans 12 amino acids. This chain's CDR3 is CASSFQGNEQFF. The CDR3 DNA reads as TGCGCCAGCAGCTTTCAGGGCAATGAGCAGTTCTTC.

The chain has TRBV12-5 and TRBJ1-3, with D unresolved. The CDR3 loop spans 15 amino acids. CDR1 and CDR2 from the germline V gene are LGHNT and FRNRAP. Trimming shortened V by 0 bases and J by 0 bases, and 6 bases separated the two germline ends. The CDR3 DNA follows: TGTGCTAGTGGTTTGGTACCGAACTCTGGAAACACCATATATTTT. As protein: CASGLVPNSGNTIYF.

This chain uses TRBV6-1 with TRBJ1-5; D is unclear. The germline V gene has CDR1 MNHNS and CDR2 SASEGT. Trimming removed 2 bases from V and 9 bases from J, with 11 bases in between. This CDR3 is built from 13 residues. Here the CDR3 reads CASSENPAGPQHF. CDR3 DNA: TGTGCCAGCAGTGAAAACCCTGCGGGGCCCCAGCATTTT.

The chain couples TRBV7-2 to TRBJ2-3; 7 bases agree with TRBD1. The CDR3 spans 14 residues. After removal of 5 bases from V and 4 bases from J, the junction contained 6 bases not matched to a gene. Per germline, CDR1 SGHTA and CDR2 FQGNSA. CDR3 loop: CASSQQGPPDTQYF. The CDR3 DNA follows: TGTGCCAGCAGCCAACAGGGGCCCCCAGATACGCAGTATTTT.

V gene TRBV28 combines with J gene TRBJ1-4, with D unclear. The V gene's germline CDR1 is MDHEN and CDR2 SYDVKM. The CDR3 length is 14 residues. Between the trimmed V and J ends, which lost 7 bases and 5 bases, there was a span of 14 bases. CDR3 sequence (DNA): TGTGCCAGCACCTATCAAGGCTTAAATGAAAAACTGTTTTTT. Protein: CASTYQGLNEKLFF.

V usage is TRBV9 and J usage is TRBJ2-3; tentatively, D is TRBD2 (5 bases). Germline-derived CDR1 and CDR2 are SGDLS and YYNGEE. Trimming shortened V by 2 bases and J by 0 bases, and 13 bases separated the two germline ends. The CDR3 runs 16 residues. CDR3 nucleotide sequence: TGTGCCAGCAGCGTGAAACCTAGCATAAGCACAGATACGCAGTATTTT. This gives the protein CASSVKPSISTDTQYF. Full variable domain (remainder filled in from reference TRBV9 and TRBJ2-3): DSGVTQTPKHLITATGQRVTLRCSPRSGDLSVYWYQQSLDQGLQFLIQYYNGEERAKGNILERFSAQQFPDLHSELNLSSLELGDSALYFCASSVKPSISTDTQYFGPGTRLTVL.

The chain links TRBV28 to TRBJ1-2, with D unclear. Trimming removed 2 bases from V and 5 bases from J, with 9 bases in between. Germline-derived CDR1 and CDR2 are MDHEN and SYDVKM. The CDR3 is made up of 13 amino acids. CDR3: CASSLRTGYGYTF. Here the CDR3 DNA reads TGTGCCAGCAGTTTAAGAACGGGATATGGCTACACCTTC.

The CDR3: CASNRDTYEQYF. For the CDR3, the DNA is TGTGCCAGCAACCGGGACACCTACGAGCAGTACTTC. The chain joins TRBV6-1 to TRBJ2-7; D is possibly TRBD1 (6 bases). Trimming stripped 7 bases from V and 2 bases from J, with 9 bases between. CDR1 and CDR2 from the germline V gene are MNHNS and SASEGT. CDR3 length: 12 residues.

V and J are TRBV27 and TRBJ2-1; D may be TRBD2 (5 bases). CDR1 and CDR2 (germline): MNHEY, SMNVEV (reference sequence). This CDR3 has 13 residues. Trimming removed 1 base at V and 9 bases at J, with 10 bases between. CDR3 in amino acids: CASSLWAGIEQFF. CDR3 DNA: TGTGCCAGCAGTTTATGGGCGGGTATTGAGCAGTTCTTC.

Written as DNA, the CDR3 is TGTGCCAGCAGCTCAGGGGGAGATTCACCCCTCCACTTT. This codes for CASSSGGDSPLHF. The chain combines TRBV7-6 with TRBJ1-6, with 7 bases that match TRBD1. CDR3 length: 13 amino acids. V dropped 4 bases and J dropped 8; count of bases not matched to a gene: 2. Germline V CDR1 and CDR2: SGHVS, FNYEAQ.

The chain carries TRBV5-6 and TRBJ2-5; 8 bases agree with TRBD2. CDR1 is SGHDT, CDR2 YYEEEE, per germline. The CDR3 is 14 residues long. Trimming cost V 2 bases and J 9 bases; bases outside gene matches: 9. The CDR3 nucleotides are TGTGCCAGCAGCTTCGGGCGGGGGGCTCGACCCCAGTACTTC. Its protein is CASSFGRGARPQYF.

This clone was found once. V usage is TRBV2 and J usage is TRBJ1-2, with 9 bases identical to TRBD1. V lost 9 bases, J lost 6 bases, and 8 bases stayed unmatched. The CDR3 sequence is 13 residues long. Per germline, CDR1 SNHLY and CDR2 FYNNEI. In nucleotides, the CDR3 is TGTGCCAGTTTACAGGGGGCGTTGAATGGCTACACCTTC. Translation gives CASLQGALNGYTF.

In DNA form, the CDR3 reads TGTGCCAGCAGTGAACCCGGGTTTAACCCGCATTTT. Protein sequence: CASSEPGFNPHF. The chain has TRBV2 and TRBJ1-5, with unresolved D. The length of the CDR3 is 12 residues. Germline-derived CDR1 and CDR2 are SNHLY and FYNNEI. V was cut by 2 bases and J by 15 bases, with 14 bases left in between.

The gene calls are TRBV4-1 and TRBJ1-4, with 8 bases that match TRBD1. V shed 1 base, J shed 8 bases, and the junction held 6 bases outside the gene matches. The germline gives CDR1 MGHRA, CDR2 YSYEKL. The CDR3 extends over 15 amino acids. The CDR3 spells CASSQVQGGGEKLFF. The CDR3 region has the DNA TGCGCCAGCAGCCAAGTACAGGGGGGGGGCGAAAAACTGTTTTTT.

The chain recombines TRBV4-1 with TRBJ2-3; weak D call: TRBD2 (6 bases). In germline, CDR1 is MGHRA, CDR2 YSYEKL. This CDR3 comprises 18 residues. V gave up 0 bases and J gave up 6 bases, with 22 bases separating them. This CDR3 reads CASSQEATGTGIWDTQYF. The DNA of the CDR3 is TGCGCCAGCAGCCAAGAGGCCACCGGGACTGGCATATGGGATACGCAGTATTTT.

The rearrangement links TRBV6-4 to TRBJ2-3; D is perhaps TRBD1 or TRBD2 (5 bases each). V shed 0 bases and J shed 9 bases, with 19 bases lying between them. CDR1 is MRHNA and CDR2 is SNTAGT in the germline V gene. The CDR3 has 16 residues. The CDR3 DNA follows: TGTGCCAGCAGTGACTCACCCCGGGGCAGCGGCGTAACGCAGTATTTT. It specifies CASSDSPRGSGVTQYF.

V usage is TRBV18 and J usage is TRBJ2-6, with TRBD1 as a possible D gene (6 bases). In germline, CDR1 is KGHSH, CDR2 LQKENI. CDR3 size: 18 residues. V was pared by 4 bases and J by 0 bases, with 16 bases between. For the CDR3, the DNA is TGTGCCAGCTCACTGGAGACAGGTTTTTACTCTGGGGCCAACGTCCTGACTTTC. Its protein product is CASSLETGFYSGANVLTF.

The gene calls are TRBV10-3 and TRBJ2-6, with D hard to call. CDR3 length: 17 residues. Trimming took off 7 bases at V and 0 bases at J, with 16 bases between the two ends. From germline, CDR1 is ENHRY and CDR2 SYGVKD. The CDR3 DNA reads TGTGCCATCACTTCGGGCAGGACGGACTCTGGGGCCAACGTCCTGACTTTC. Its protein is CAITSGRTDSGANVLTF.

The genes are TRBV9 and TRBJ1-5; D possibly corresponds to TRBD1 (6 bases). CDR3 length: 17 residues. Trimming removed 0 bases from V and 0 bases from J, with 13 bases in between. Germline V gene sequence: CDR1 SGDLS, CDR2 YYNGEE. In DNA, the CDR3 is TGTGCCAGCAGCGTAGGGGCGGGACACTATAGCAATCAGCCCCAGCATTTT. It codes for CASSVGAGHYSNQPQHF.

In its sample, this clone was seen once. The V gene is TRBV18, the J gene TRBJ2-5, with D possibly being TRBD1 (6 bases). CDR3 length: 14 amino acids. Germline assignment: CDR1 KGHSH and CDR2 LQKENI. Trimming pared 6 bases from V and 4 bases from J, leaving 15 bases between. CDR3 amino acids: CASSPGQNPETQYF. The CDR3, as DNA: TGTGCCAGCTCCCCGGGACAAAATCCAGAGACCCAGTACTTC.

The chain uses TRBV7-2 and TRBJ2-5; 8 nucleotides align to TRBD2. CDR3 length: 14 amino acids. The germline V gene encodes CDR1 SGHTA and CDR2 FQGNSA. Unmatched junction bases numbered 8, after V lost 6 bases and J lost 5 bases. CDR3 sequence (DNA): TGTGCCAGCAGGACCGGGGGGGCCATCGAGACCCAGTACTTC. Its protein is CASRTGGAIETQYF.

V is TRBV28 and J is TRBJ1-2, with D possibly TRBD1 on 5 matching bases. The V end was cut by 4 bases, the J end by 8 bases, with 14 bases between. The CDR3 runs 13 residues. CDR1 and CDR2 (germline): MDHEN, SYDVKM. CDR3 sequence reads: CASSSPAGGGYTF. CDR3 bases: TGTGCCAGCAGTTCCCCCGCTGGGGGGGGCTACACCTTC.

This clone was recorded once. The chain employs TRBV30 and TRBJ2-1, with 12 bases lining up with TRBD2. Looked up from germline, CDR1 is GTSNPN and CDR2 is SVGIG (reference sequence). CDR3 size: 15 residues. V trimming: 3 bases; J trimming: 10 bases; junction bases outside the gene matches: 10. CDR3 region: CAWSRGASGRDEQFF. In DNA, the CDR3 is TGTGCCTGGAGCCGAGGGGCTAGCGGGAGGGACGAGCAGTTCTTC.

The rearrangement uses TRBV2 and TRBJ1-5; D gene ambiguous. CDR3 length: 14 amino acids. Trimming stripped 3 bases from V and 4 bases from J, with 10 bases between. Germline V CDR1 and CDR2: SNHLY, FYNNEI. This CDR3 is CASSDNSVNQPQHF. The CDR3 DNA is TGTGCCAGCAGTGATAATTCCGTGAATCAGCCCCAGCATTTT.

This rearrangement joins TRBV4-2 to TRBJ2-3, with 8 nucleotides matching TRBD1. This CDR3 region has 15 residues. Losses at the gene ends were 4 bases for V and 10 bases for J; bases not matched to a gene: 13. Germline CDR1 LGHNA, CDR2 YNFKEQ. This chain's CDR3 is CASSLGTLTRGPQYF. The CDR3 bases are TGTGCCAGCAGCCTCGGGACGTTGACCAGGGGGCCGCAGTATTTT.